Following are 29 T cell receptor beta chains from one sample sequenced in a study of blood T cells in healthy people across ages. A second PCR of about 7 to 11 cycles used a sample-barcoded 5' primer and a J-beta primer mix. One entry per CDR3 protein results from TCRdb running MiXCR on the 5' RACE reads. The sample records hundreds of thousands of distinct CDR3 sequences, about 43% being singletons. Sequencing was done on a sample of blood. The receptor source for this set is a man at least 80 years old in good health.

This clonotype was counted only a few times. The V gene is TRBV5-1, the J gene TRBJ1-1; a weak D match, TRBD1 (6 bases). The germline V gene has CDR1 SGHRS and CDR2 YFSETQ. V gave up 1 base and J gave up 5 bases, with 9 bases separating them. CDR3 length equals 13 residues. CDR3 nucleotide sequence: TGCGCCAGCAGCTTGAACGGACAGACTGAAGCTTTCTTT. Protein product: CASSLNGQTEAFF.

Ten or more counts support this clonotype. The rearrangement links TRBV4-1 to TRBJ1-4; perhaps TRBD1 as D (6 bases). CDR1 is MGHRA, CDR2 YSYEKL, per germline. V dropped 6 bases and J dropped 0 bases, with 11 bases sitting between them. This CDR3 has 15 amino acids. In nucleotides, the CDR3 is TGCGCCAGCAGATGGGGGCAGCCAACTAATGAAAAACTGTTTTTT. Translated, it gives CASRWGQPTNEKLFF.

This clonotype was observed a handful of times. The gene calls are TRBV27 and TRBJ1-5; D is perhaps TRBD1 (5 bases). Germline loops: CDR1 MNHEY, CDR2 SMNVEV (reference sequence). V gave up 5 bases and J gave up 7 bases, with 18 bases separating them. The length of the CDR3 is 15 residues. CDR3 region: CASSLPQGRRQPQHF. The CDR3 DNA reads as TGTGCCAGCAGTCTCCCTCAGGGAAGGCGGCAGCCCCAGCATTTT.

This clonotype was seen ten or more times. The rearrangement joins TRBV20-1 to TRBJ2-7; 8 nucleotides match TRBD2. CDR1 and CDR2 (germline): DFQATT, SNEGSKA (reference sequence). The CDR3 sequence is 15 residues long. The V and J ends lost 0 bases and 3 bases, in that order; junction bases with no gene match: 7. CDR3 amino acids: CSARDHSGMSYEQYF. CDR3 sequence (DNA): TGCAGTGCTAGAGACCATAGCGGGATGAGCTACGAGCAGTACTTC.

Notes on this clonotype: The junction departs from the called germline gene at one end, perhaps through a read error. The gene calls are TRBV29-1 and TRBJ2-7, with TRBD1 identical over 8 bases. CDR3 size: 12 residues. Germline V gives CDR1 SQVTM, CDR2 ANQGSEA. The CDR3 reads CSVERGTGVQSF. The DNA for the CDR3 is TGCAGCGTTGAACGGGGGACAGGTGTACAGTCCTTC.

This clonotype was seen only a few times. The chain couples TRBV12-3 or TRBV12-4 to TRBJ2-1; 7 bases align to TRBD1. The CDR3 has 15 residues. Germline trimming cut 6 bases from V and 9 bases from J; bases unmatched to any gene: 14. The DNA of the CDR3 is TGTGCCAGCAGCCTGACAGGGATTGGCAATAGTGAGCAGTTCTTC. This translates into CASSLTGIGNSEQFF.

In regard to this clonotype: This may be a read error: a much more frequent sequence differs by one nucleotide. V usage is TRBV7-2 and J usage is TRBJ1-2; no reliable D call. The germline gives CDR1 SGHTA, CDR2 FQGNSA. The CDR3 has 13 amino acids. The DNA of the CDR3 is TGTGCCAGCAACTTAGAGGGCGGCTATGGCTACACCTTC. It encodes CASNLEGGYGYTF.

Only a few counts were recorded for this clonotype. J is TRBJ2-4 and V is TRBV6-2 or TRBV6-3; TRBD1 matches at 7 bases. The J call is uncertain, as TRBJ2-7 better fits the DNA end. This CDR3 is built from 13 residues. Germline V CDR1 and CDR2: MNHEY, SVGEGT. CDR3: CASLNRQGYEQYF. The CDR3, as DNA: TGTGCCAGCCTTAACCGACAGGGCTACGAGCAGTACTTC.

The sample holds a few counts of this clonotype. The chain uses TRBV20-1 and TRBJ2-7; possibly TRBD2 for D (6 bases). CDR3 length: 14 residues. Deletions cut 6 bases from V and 2 bases from J, with 17 bases between. Germline V gene sequence: CDR1 DFQATT, CDR2 SNEGSKA (reference sequence). DNA for the CDR3: TGCAGTGCCAACCCGACTAGGGCAACCTACGAGCAGTACTTC. Translated: CSANPTRATYEQYF.

This clonotype was recorded a few times. This chain uses TRBV20-1 with TRBJ2-7, with 8 bases matching TRBD1. Germline CDR1 DFQATT, CDR2 SNEGSKA (reference sequence). The V and J ends lost 2 bases and 5 bases, in that order; junction bases with no gene match: 8. The CDR3 is 14 amino acids. The CDR3 reads CSARTDREGHEQYF. The CDR3 DNA reads as TGCAGTGCTAGAACGGACAGGGAAGGCCACGAGCAGTACTTC.

Of note for this clonotype: The junction shows a germline mismatch at one end, possibly a read error. This sequence joins TRBV6-2 or TRBV6-3 and TRBJ2-4; 7 nucleotides match TRBD1. Germline-derived CDR1 and CDR2 are MNHEY and SVGEGT. The CDR3 totals 14 residues. This chain's CDR3 is CASSDSTGSNEQYF. In DNA, the CDR3 is TGTGCCAGCAGTGACTCGACAGGGTCCAATGAGCAGTACTTC.

The chain has TRBV24-1 and TRBJ2-3, with TRBD2 matching over 7 bases. J gave up 4 bases and V 3 bases, and 6 bases lay outside the gene matches. Germline CDR1 is KGHDR and CDR2 is SFDVKD. The CDR3 is made up of 15 amino acids. CDR3: CATSDRGRGADTQYF. CDR3 nucleotide sequence: TGTGCCACCAGTGATCGGGGCCGGGGGGCAGATACGCAGTATTTT.

This chain uses TRBV5-5 with TRBJ2-7; D perhaps matches TRBD1 (6 bases). The CDR3 sequence is 16 residues long. With 0 bases removed from V and 0 bases from J, the gap between germline ends came to 13 bases. Germline CDR1 and CDR2: SGHKS and YYEKEE (reference sequence). In nucleotides, the CDR3 is TGTGCCAGCAGCTTGGAGGTGGGGGCCAGCTCCTACGAGCAGTACTTC. It translates to CASSLEVGASSYEQYF.

This clonotype was seen a handful of times. The chain recombines TRBV28 with TRBJ2-4, with 9 bases matching TRBD1. The CDR3 consists of 14 residues. The J segment lost 9 bases and the V segment lost 3 bases, leaving 6 bases of the junction unmatched. Germline-derived CDR1 and CDR2 are MDHEN and SYDVKM. The CDR3 protein is CASSFGTGRAIQYF. The CDR3 coding sequence is TGTGCCAGCAGTTTCGGGACAGGGCGGGCCATTCAGTACTTC.

The J gene is TRBJ1-2, the V gene TRBV28; D is ambiguous. The germline V and J ends were trimmed by 2 bases and 3 bases, with 4 bases remaining between them. CDR1 and CDR2 (germline): MDHEN, SYDVKM. This CDR3 is 12 amino acids long. CDR3 in amino acids: CASSLPDYGYTF. The CDR3 DNA sequence: TGTGCCAGCAGTTTACCCGACTATGGCTACACCTTC.

The gene calls are TRBV28 and TRBJ1-1; TRBD1 matches at 9 bases. Germline V gene sequence: CDR1 MDHEN, CDR2 SYDVKM. With 6 bases clipped from V and 0 bases from J, the junction kept 5 bases outside the gene matches. The CDR3 contains 15 residues. For the CDR3, the DNA is TGTGCCAGCAGAATGGACAGGGGCCTGAACACTGAAGCTTTCTTT. Protein sequence: CASRMDRGLNTEAFF.

In its sample, this clonotype was seen a few times. V is TRBV12-3 or TRBV12-4 and J is TRBJ2-1; 9 bases agree with TRBD1. This CDR3 spans 17 amino acids. V lost 1 base, J lost 7 bases, and 11 bases stayed unmatched. The CDR3 coding sequence is TGTGCCAGCAGTTTAGGGACAGGGGTTTTAGATTTAAATGAGCAGTTCTTC. Its translation: CASSLGTGVLDLNEQFF.

This rearrangement joins TRBV7-6 to TRBJ1-1, with 9 positions matching TRBD1. The germline CDR1 and CDR2 sequences are SGHVS and FNYEAQ. The CDR3 covers 14 residues. V lost 5 bases, J lost 13 bases, and 14 bases stayed unmatched. CDR3 in amino acids: CASSPQITGGENFF. In DNA form, the CDR3 reads TGTGCCAGCAGCCCGCAGATAACAGGGGGCGAAAATTTCTTT.

About this clonotype itself: Relative to the germline gene, one junction end is altered; a read error may explain this. This sequence joins TRBV25-1 and TRBJ2-1; unclear D gene. The CDR3 is made up of 15 amino acids. Germline V gene lookup returns CDR1 MGHDK and CDR2 SYGVNS. The CDR3 coding sequence is TGCGCCAGCAGTGAATATGGCAGGTCCTACAATGAGCAGTTCTTC. The encoded protein is CASSEYGRSYNEQFF.

This sequence joins TRBV7-6 and TRBJ2-4; the D is unclear. The CDR3 sequence is 14 residues long. The germline V gene encodes CDR1 SGHVS and CDR2 FNYEAQ. Trimming took off 5 bases at V and 0 bases at J, with 8 bases between the two ends. This CDR3 is CASSPLLAKNIQYF. For the CDR3, the DNA is TGTGCCAGCAGCCCCCTCCTAGCCAAAAACATTCAGTACTTC.

CDR3 bases: TGTGCCAGCAGTGAATTCAGGGGGGGGACTAGCGGGAGTTCAGATACGCAGTATTTT. This gives the protein CASSEFRGGTSGSSDTQYF. This chain uses TRBV25-1 with TRBJ2-3; 14 nucleotides align to TRBD2. The CDR3 sequence is 19 residues long. Looked up from germline, CDR1 is MGHDK and CDR2 is SYGVNS. The V and J ends lost 1 base and 4 bases, in that order; junction bases with no gene match: 10.

This rearrangement joins TRBV14 to TRBJ2-5; no reliable D call. This CDR3 is built from 13 residues. Trimming stripped 2 bases from V and 0 bases from J, with 4 bases between. Looked up from germline, CDR1 is SGHDN and CDR2 is FVKESK. The CDR3 DNA sequence: TGTGCCAGCAGCCAACGATACCAAGAGACCCAGTACTTC. It encodes CASSQRYQETQYF.

This clonotype was seen once. The chain carries TRBV7-8 and TRBJ1-5; D might be TRBD1 (5 bases). Germline V gene lookup returns CDR1 SGHVS and CDR2 FQNEAQ. The CDR3 runs 14 residues. Trimming left V 5 bases short and J 5 bases short, with 13 bases between. The CDR3 DNA sequence: TGTGCCAGCAGCATAGGGGCGGGGGATCAGCCCCAGCATTTT. Translating gives CASSIGAGDQPQHF.

V is TRBV11-2 and J is TRBJ2-7; D remains unclear. The ends were cut back, 7 bases at V and 2 bases at J, with 12 bases in the middle. The CDR3 runs 13 residues. Looked up from germline, CDR1 is SGHAT and CDR2 is FQNNGV. CDR3: CASTPARTYEQYF. DNA for the CDR3: TGTGCCAGCACCCCAGCTAGAACCTACGAGCAGTACTTC.

The sample holds a few counts of this clonotype. This chain uses TRBV30 with TRBJ1-6; TRBD1 agrees at 9 bases. The CDR3 runs to 14 residues. In germline, CDR1 is GTSNPN, CDR2 SVGIG (reference sequence). Losses at the gene ends were 5 bases for V and 7 bases for J; bases not matched to a gene: 6. CDR3: CAWGPGQGNSPLHF. The CDR3 DNA reads as TGTGCCTGGGGGCCCGGACAGGGGAATTCACCCCTCCACTTT.

The chain recombines TRBV7-8 with TRBJ2-2; D gene unclear. V was shortened by 1 base and J by 4 bases, with 13 bases between the two germline ends. The germline V gene encodes CDR1 SGHVS and CDR2 FQNEAQ. The length of the CDR3 is 16 residues. The DNA for the CDR3 is TGTGCCAGCAGCTTAGTAAGGCGGCAGATCACCGGGGAGCTGTTTTTT. Its protein product is CASSLVRRQITGELFF.

This clonotype was detected only a few times. The rearrangement joins TRBV6-2 or TRBV6-3 to TRBJ2-3, with TRBD2 identical over 7 bases. The V gene end was trimmed by 10 bases and the J gene end by 2 bases; junction bases not matched to a gene: 9. The germline V gene encodes CDR1 MNHEY and CDR2 SVGEGT. The CDR3 loop spans 14 amino acids. CDR3 region: CAIQLAENTDTQYF. In nucleotides, the CDR3 is TGTGCCATACAGCTAGCGGAAAACACAGATACGCAGTATTTT.

In this sample, this clonotype turned up a few times. The gene calls are TRBV7-2 and TRBJ2-4, with a possible D match to TRBD1 (5 bases). This CDR3 comprises 15 residues. Germline CDR1 is SGHTA and CDR2 is FQGNSA. V lost 1 base and J lost 9, with 16 bases in between. DNA of the CDR3: TGTGCCAGCAGCTTAGGCGGCGCCAGGGCCGGCATTCAGTACTTC. Protein: CASSLGGARAGIQYF. Drawing the rest from reference TRBV7-2 and TRBJ2-4, the complete variable domain is GAGVSQSPSNKVTEKGKDVELRCDPISGHTALYWYRQSLGQGLEFLIYFQGNSAPDKSGLPSDRFSAERTGGSVSTLTIQRTQQEDSAVYLCASSLGGARAGIQYFGAGTRLSVL.

This clonotype appeared a few times. The chain recombines TRBV7-2 with TRBJ2-5; 7 nucleotides agree with TRBD1. Germline trimming cut 0 bases from V and 1 base from J; bases unmatched to any gene: 8. CDR1 is SGHTA, CDR2 FQGNSA, per germline. The CDR3 runs 17 residues. This CDR3 is CASSLAPQGGSQETQYF. As DNA, the CDR3 is TGTGCCAGCAGCTTAGCGCCGCAAGGGGGCTCCCAAGAGACCCAGTACTTC.